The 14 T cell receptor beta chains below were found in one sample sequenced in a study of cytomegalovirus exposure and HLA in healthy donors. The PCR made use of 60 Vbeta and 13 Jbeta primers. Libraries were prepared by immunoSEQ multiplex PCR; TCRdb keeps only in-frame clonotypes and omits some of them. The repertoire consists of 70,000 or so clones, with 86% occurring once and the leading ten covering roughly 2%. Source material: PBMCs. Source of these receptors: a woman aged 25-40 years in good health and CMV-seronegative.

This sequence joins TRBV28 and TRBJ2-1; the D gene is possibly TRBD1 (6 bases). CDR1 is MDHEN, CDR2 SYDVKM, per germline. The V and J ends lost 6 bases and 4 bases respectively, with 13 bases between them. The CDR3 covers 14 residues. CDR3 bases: TGTGCCAGCAGCATATCGGACAGTTACAATGAGCAGTTCTTC. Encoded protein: CASSISDSYNEQFF.

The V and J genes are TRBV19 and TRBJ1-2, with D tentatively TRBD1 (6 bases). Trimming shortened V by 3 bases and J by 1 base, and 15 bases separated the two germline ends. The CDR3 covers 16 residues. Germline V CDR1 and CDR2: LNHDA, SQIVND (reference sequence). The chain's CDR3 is CASSIRGGINNYGYTF. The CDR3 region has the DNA TGTGCCAGTAGTATTAGAGGGGGAATTAATAACTATGGCTACACCTTC.

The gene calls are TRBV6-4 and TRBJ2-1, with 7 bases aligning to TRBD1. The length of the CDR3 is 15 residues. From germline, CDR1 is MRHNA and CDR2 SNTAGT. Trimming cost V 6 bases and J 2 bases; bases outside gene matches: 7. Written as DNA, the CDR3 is TGTGCCAGCAGAATTTCGGGACAGCCCTACAATGAGCAGTTCTTC. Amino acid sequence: CASRISGQPYNEQFF.

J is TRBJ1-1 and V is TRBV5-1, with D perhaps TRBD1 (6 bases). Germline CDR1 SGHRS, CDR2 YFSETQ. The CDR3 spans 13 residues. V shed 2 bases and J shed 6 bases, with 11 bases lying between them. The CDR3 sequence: CASSLQGRSEAFF. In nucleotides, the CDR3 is TGCGCCAGCAGCTTACAGGGTAGGTCTGAAGCTTTCTTT.

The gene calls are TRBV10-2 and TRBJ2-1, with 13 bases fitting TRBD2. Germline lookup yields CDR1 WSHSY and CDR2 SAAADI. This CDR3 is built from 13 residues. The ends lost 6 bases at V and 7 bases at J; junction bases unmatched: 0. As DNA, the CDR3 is TGCGCCAGCAGACTAGCGGGAGGGAATGAGCAGTTCTTC. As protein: CASRLAGGNEQFF.

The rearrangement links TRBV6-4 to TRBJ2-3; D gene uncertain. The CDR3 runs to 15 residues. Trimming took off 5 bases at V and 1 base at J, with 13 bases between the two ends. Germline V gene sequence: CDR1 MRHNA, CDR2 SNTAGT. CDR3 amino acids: CASSLDSWGTDTQYF. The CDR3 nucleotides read TGTGCCAGCAGTCTAGATTCGTGGGGCACAGATACGCAGTATTTT.

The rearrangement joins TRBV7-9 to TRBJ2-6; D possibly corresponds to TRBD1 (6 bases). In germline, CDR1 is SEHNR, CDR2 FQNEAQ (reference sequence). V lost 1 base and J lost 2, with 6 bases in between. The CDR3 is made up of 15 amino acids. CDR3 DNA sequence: TGTGCCAGCAGCTTAGGACAGGCTGGGGCCAACGTCCTGACTTTC. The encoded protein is CASSLGQAGANVLTF.

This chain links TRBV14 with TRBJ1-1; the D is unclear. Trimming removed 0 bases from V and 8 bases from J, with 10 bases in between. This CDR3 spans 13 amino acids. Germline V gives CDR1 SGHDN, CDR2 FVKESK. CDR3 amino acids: CASSQDSRAEAFF. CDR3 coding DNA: TGTGCCAGCAGCCAAGATTCGAGGGCAGAAGCTTTCTTT. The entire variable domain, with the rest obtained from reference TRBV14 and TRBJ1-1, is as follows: EAGVTQFPSHSVIEKGQTVTLRCDPISGHDNLYWYRRVMGKEIKFLLHFVKESKQDESGMPNNRFLAERTGGTYSTLKVQPAELEDSGVYFCASSQDSRAEAFFGQGTRLTVV.

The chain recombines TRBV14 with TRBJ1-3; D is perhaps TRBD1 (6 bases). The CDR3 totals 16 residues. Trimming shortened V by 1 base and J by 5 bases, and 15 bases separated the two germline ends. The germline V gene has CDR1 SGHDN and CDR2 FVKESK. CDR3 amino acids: CASSQVRWGRRNTIYF. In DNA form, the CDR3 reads TGTGCCAGCAGCCAAGTCCGATGGGGGCGCAGAAACACCATATATTTT. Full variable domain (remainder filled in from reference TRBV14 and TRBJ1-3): EAGVTQFPSHSVIEKGQTVTLRCDPISGHDNLYWYRRVMGKEIKFLLHFVKESKQDESGMPNNRFLAERTGGTYSTLKVQPAELEDSGVYFCASSQVRWGRRNTIYFGEGSWLTVV.

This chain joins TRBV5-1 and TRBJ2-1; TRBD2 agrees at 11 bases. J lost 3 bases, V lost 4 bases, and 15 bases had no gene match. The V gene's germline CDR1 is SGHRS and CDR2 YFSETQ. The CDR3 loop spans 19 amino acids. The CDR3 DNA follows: TGCGCCAGCAGCCCCCGCGGCACTAGCGGGAGAGCGGGCTACAATGAGCAGTTCTTC. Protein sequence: CASSPRGTSGRAGYNEQFF.

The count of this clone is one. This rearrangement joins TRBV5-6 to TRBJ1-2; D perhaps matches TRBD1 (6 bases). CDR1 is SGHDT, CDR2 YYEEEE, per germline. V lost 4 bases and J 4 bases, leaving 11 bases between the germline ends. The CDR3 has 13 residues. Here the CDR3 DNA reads TGTGCCAGCAGCCCGGGACATTTCTATGGCTACACCTTC. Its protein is CASSPGHFYGYTF.

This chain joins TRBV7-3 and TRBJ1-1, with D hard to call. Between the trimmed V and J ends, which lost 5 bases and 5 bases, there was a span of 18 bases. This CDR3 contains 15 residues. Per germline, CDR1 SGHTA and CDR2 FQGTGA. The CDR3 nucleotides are TGTGCCAGCAGCGAAGGACCGGGAATCGAGACTGAAGCTTTCTTT. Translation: CASSEGPGIETEAFF. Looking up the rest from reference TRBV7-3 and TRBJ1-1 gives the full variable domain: GAGVSQTPSNKVTEKGKYVELRCDPISGHTALYWYRQSLGQGPEFLIYFQGTGAADDSGLPNDRFFAVRPEGSVSTLKIQRTERGDSAVYLCASSEGPGIETEAFFGQGTRLTVV.

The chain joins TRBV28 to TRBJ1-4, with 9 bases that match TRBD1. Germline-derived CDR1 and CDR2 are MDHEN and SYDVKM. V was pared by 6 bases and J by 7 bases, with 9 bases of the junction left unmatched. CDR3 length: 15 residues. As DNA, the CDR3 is TGTGCCAGCAGCCCTTACAGGGGGCGCCGTGAAAAACTGTTTTTT. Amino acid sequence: CASSPYRGRREKLFF.

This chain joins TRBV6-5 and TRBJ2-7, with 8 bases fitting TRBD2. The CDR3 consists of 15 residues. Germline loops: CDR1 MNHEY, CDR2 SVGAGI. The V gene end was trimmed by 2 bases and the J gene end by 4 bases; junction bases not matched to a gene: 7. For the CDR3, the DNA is TGTGCCAGCAGTTACAGGGCGGGAGGTGGGTACGAGCAGTACTTC. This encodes CASSYRAGGGYEQYF.